One sample yielded the 2 T cell receptor beta chains listed below, sequenced in a study of CD8+CD57+ T cells in acquired aplastic anemia. Using genomic DNA as the template, TCR beta VDJ and CDR3 profiling was carried out. TCRdb re-derived calls from the reads in MiXCR, one entry per CDR3 protein. Here the sample spans fewer than 300,000 distinct CDR3 sequences, less than 85% being singletons. All patients picked for sequencing had shown, by flow cytometry, an expansion of CD8+CD57+ cells. The sample consisted of sorted CD4+, CD8+, or CD8+CD57+ T cells (not recorded which) from PBMCs. These receptors were collected from a human donor with aplastic anemia.

Worth noting for this clonotype: The DNA is left out, because the CDR3 cannot be placed on it with certainty; the CDR3 is given as TCRdb lists it. The gene calls are TRBV9 and TRBJ1-2; TRBD1, the D gene given by the table, was not confirmed from the DNA. Germline lookup yields CDR1 SGDLS and CDR2 YYNGEE. From its first to its last residue, the CDR3 has 15 amino acids. The CDR3 sequence: CASRVAGDIQYFDTF.

The rearrangement uses TRBV7-6 and TRBJ1-2; 8 bases are shared with TRBD1. CDR1 and CDR2 (germline): SGHVS, FNYEAQ. V dropped 3 bases and J dropped 2; count of bases not matched to a gene: 11. This CDR3 has 17 residues. CDR3 DNA sequence: TGTGCCAGCAGCTTGGGGACAGGAGTTACTGCAAACTATGGCTACACCTTC. Protein sequence: CASSLGTGVTANYGYTF.